These 24 T cell receptor beta chains were sequenced from one sample in a study of brain metastases from non-small cell lung cancer. Produced via immunoSEQ multiplex PCR; TCRdb's table is partial and in-frame only. The sample yields approximately 1,300 clones, 85% seen once. What was sequenced was tumor-adjacent normal tissue. The origin of the receptors is a donor at least 40 years old with non-small cell lung cancer.

This clone has a handful of counts. The gene calls are TRBV6-2 or TRBV6-3 and TRBJ2-7, with 7 bases that match TRBD2. Germline loops: CDR1 MNHEY, CDR2 SVGEGT. The CDR3 covers 15 residues. V trimming: 0 bases; J trimming: 3 bases; junction bases outside the gene matches: 5. CDR3 sequence (DNA): TGTGCCAGCAGTTACTCAGGACTAGACGTCTACGAGCAGTACGTC. It translates to CASSYSGLDVYEQYV.

This clone has a single count. The J gene is TRBJ1-2, the V gene TRBV5-5, with D unclear. Trimming removed 1 base at V and 1 base at J, with 8 bases between. Germline CDR1 is SGHKS and CDR2 is YYEKEE (reference sequence). The CDR3 contains 14 residues. In DNA, the CDR3 is TGTGCCAGCAGCTTGACAAAAAATAACTATGGCTACACCTTC. This sequence encodes CASSLTKNNYGYTF.

Only a few counts were recorded for this clone. This rearrangement joins TRBV2 to TRBJ2-1; a possible D gene is TRBD2 (6 bases). V gave up 4 bases and J gave up 7 bases, with 14 bases separating them. The germline V gene encodes CDR1 SNHLY and CDR2 FYNNEI. The CDR3 contains 14 residues. The CDR3 sequence: CASSGEGRRNEQFF. CDR3 in DNA: TGTGCCAGCAGTGGTGAGGGGAGGAGAAATGAGCAGTTCTTC.

The chain recombines TRBV5-6 with TRBJ1-1; D remains unclear. The germline CDR1 and CDR2 sequences are SGHDT and YYEEEE. The CDR3 contains 14 residues. The ends were cut back, 4 bases at V and 3 bases at J, with 13 bases in the middle. Here the CDR3 DNA reads TGTGCCAGCAGCCCTTTGAATTTTGACACTGAAGCTTTCTTT. Its protein product is CASSPLNFDTEAFF.

This chain uses TRBV11-3 with TRBJ2-3; 10 nucleotides match TRBD1. Germline CDR1 is SGHNT and CDR2 is YENEEA. V was pared by 0 bases and J by 3 bases, with 6 bases of the junction left unmatched. This CDR3 contains 17 residues. CDR3 residues: CASSLDGRGQGTDTQYF. CDR3 sequence (DNA): TGTGCCAGCAGCTTAGATGGTCGGGGACAGGGGACAGATACGCAGTATTTT.

The genes are TRBV7-8 and TRBJ2-5, with D unresolved. Germline V CDR1 and CDR2: SGHVS, FQNEAQ. V gave up 1 base and J gave up 1 base, with 7 bases separating them. The CDR3 totals 14 residues. The CDR3 protein is CASSLEEPQETQYF. The CDR3, as DNA: TGTGCCAGCAGCTTAGAAGAACCCCAAGAGACCCAGTACTTC.

V usage is TRBV6-5 and J usage is TRBJ2-1; D is undetermined. Per germline, CDR1 MNHEY and CDR2 SVGAGI. V lost 6 bases, J lost 5 bases, and 5 bases lay in between. The length of the CDR3 is 11 residues. The CDR3 bases are TGTGCCAGCAGATCCCACAATGAGCAGTTCTTC. It codes for CASRSHNEQFF.

Turning to this clone: This sample also contains other DNA sequences that code for the same CDR3. The genes are TRBV7-2 and TRBJ2-5, with 8 bases matching TRBD1. V trimming: 6 bases; J trimming: 1 base; junction bases outside the gene matches: 7. CDR3 length: 15 residues. CDR1 and CDR2 (germline): SGHTA, FQGNSA. The CDR3 nucleotides are TGTGCCAGCAGTTGGGACAGGTCGTCCCAAGAGACCCAGTACTTC. This encodes CASSWDRSSQETQYF.

The CDR3 DNA follows: TGTGCCAGCAGGTTGGCGGGGGGCTCTAATCAGCCCCAGCATTTT. It specifies CASRLAGGSNQPQHF. V and J are TRBV28 and TRBJ1-5; a weak D match, TRBD1 (6 bases). With 6 bases removed from V and 4 bases from J, the gap between germline ends came to 16 bases. The CDR3 length is 15 residues. Germline CDR1 MDHEN, CDR2 SYDVKM.

This clone was observed a handful of times. The J gene is TRBJ2-7, the V gene TRBV6-5; D is perhaps TRBD1 or TRBD2 (7 bases each). This CDR3 has 13 residues. Germline V lookup: CDR1 MNHEY, CDR2 SVGAGI. V gave up 6 bases and J gave up 3 bases, with 12 bases separating them. The CDR3 DNA follows: TGTGCCAGCAGCCAGGGGGGGGTCTACGAGCAGTACGTC. Translated, it gives CASSQGGVYEQYV.

This clone was detected only once. V usage is TRBV21-1 and J usage is TRBJ2-7; TRBD1, as called in the table, went unchecked against the DNA. TRBV21-1 has pseudogene status. This CDR3 comprises 14 residues. The CDR3 DNA reads as TGTGCCAGCAGCAAAAAGGACAGTTACTACGAGCAGTACGTC. It is translated as CASSKKDSYYEQYV.

The gene calls are TRBV7-2 and TRBJ2-1; no firm D call. The CDR3 extends over 16 amino acids. Trimming removed 0 bases from V and 8 bases from J, with 17 bases in between. Looked up from germline, CDR1 is SGHTA and CDR2 is FQGNSA. CDR3 sequence reads: CASSLAVQRRYDEQFF. The CDR3 DNA sequence: TGTGCCAGCAGCTTAGCGGTGCAGCGTCGGTACGATGAGCAGTTCTTC.

V and J are TRBV29-1 and TRBJ2-1, with TRBD1 identical over 7 bases. V lost 7 bases to trimming and J lost 6 bases; unmatched junction nucleotides: 3. This CDR3 region has 11 residues. Per the germline V gene, CDR1 is SQVTM and CDR2 is ANQGSEA. For the CDR3, the DNA is TGCAGCGGACAGGGCCCCAATGAGCAGTTCTTC. This sequence encodes CSGQGPNEQFF.

The chain combines TRBV7-2 with TRBJ2-1; TRBD2 agrees at 9 bases. CDR3 length: 16 residues. Unmatched junction bases numbered 8, after V lost 3 bases and J lost 5 bases. Germline values: CDR1 SGHTA, CDR2 FQGNSA. CDR3 loop: CASSFSVSSGDNEQFF. The CDR3 DNA reads as TGTGCCAGCAGCTTTTCCGTATCTAGCGGGGACAATGAGCAGTTCTTC.

The rearrangement uses TRBV7-2 and TRBJ2-5; 7 bases are a match to TRBD2. CDR1 is SGHTA and CDR2 is FQGNSA in the germline V gene. This CDR3 has 16 amino acids. V lost 1 base, J lost 5 bases, and 10 bases stayed unmatched. The CDR3 protein is CASSLGIAGPRETQYF. DNA for the CDR3: TGTGCCAGCAGCTTAGGGATAGCGGGTCCCCGCGAGACCCAGTACTTC. Full variable domain (remainder filled in from reference TRBV7-2 and TRBJ2-5): GAGVSQSPSNKVTEKGKDVELRCDPISGHTALYWYRQSLGQGLEFLIYFQGNSAPDKSGLPSDRFSAERTGGSVSTLTIQRTQQEDSAVYLCASSLGIAGPRETQYFGPGTRLLVL.

This rearrangement joins TRBV5-1 to TRBJ2-3; 14 nucleotides match TRBD2. J gave up 1 base and V 4 bases, and 8 bases lay outside the gene matches. CDR3 length equals 18 residues. The germline V gene encodes CDR1 SGHRS and CDR2 YFSETQ. In DNA form, the CDR3 reads TGCGCCAGCAGCGCGACTAGCGGGGGGGCTTTAGGCACAGATACGCAGTATTTT. It translates to CASSATSGGALGTDTQYF.

The V gene is TRBV5-6, the J gene TRBJ1-1; TRBD1 might be the D (6 bases). This CDR3 spans 13 amino acids. V dropped 2 bases and J dropped 6 bases, with 11 bases sitting between them. CDR1 is SGHDT and CDR2 is YYEEEE in the germline V gene. The CDR3 nucleotides are TGTGCCAGCAGCTTCGCCAGGGGCTCTGAAGCTTTCTTT. It yields the protein CASSFARGSEAFF.

Comment on this clone: One junction end does not reproduce the germline sequence, and a read error may be involved. The rearrangement joins TRBV6-1 to TRBJ1-5; 7 nucleotides line up with TRBD1. In germline, CDR1 is MNHNS, CDR2 SASEGT. The length of the CDR3 is 15 residues. CDR3 in DNA: TGTGCCAGCAGCCAACCAACAGGGGACAATCAGCTCCAGCATTTT. This encodes CASSQPTGDNQLQHF.

The gene calls are TRBV15 and TRBJ1-4; D call uncertain. V lost 0 bases, J lost 0 bases, and 5 bases lay in between. Germline V gene lookup returns CDR1 LNHNV and CDR2 YYDKDF (reference sequence). This CDR3 comprises 15 residues. CDR3 DNA: TGTGCCACCAGCAGAGATGATGCAACTAATGAAAAACTGTTTTTT. It encodes CATSRDDATNEKLFF.

This clone was seen just once. The chain carries TRBV7-2 and TRBJ1-5; TRBD1 might be the D (6 bases). Trimming took off 4 bases at V and 6 bases at J, with 10 bases between the two ends. The germline V gene encodes CDR1 SGHTA and CDR2 FQGNSA. The CDR3 runs 13 residues. CDR3 DNA sequence: TGTGCCAGCAGCTCACAGGGCCGTCAGCCCCAGCATTTT. It encodes CASSSQGRQPQHF.

With respect to this clone: This may arise from a read error, as a much more abundant clone is one base away. The chain couples TRBV6-2 or TRBV6-3 to TRBJ2-5; TRBD2 matches at 7 bases. The CDR3 is 14 amino acids. Germline values: CDR1 MNHEY, CDR2 SVGEGT. V shed 7 bases, J shed 4 bases, and the junction held 9 bases outside the gene matches. CDR3 protein: CASIPRASGETQYF. The CDR3 DNA reads as TGTGCCAGCATCCCCAGGGCTAGCGGAGAGACCCAGTACTTC.

Comments on this clone: A read error may produce the germline difference seen at one junction end. This rearrangement joins TRBV7-2 to TRBJ2-5, with D possibly being TRBD1 (6 bases). This CDR3 spans 15 amino acids. Germline CDR1 reads SGHTA; CDR2 reads FQGNSA. In DNA form, the CDR3 reads TGTGCCAGCAGACCAGGGGTACGGTCCTCTGAGACTCAGTACTTC. Its protein product is CASRPGVRSSETQYF.

The chain couples TRBV18 to TRBJ2-6; a weak D match, TRBD1 (6 bases). From germline, CDR1 is KGHSH and CDR2 LQKENI. The V end was cut by 2 bases, the J end by 2 bases, with 10 bases between. The length of the CDR3 is 16 residues. The CDR3 nucleotides read TGTGCCAGCTCACCAAATAAGGGGGCTGGGGCCAACGTCCTGACTTTC. Translated: CASSPNKGAGANVLTF.

The chain joins TRBV4-3 to TRBJ1-1, with TRBD1 matching 8 bases. The CDR3 totals 13 residues. Germline loops: CDR1 LGHNA, CDR2 YSLEER. V gave up 0 bases and J gave up 8 bases; unmatched junction bases: 2. CDR3 sequence reads: CASSQDWTGEAFF. The CDR3 DNA follows: TGCGCCAGCAGCCAAGATTGGACAGGGGAAGCTTTCTTT.